The sequence of this TCR beta chain was determined in a study of Ad26.COV2.S vaccination and SARS-CoV-2 variants. About the study: Once, or twice with 56 days between doses, Ad26.COV2.S was given intramuscularly. Study-level results: Recipients given vaccine exceeded placebo recipients in spike-specific TCR breadth.

Germline CDR1 is SNHLY and CDR2 is FYNNEI. This CDR3 is 16 amino acids long. The germline V and J ends were trimmed by 3 bases and 8 bases, with 22 bases remaining between them. Indicated treatment: roughly 18 received Ad26.COV2.S at low or high dose, single or two shots; roughly five received placebo; per-sample allocation not given. Specimen acquisition occurred on day 63 following the initial vaccine or placebo injection. Within Boston, the person who donated was an adult of 18-55 years. A word on this clone: As yet, its antigen is unknown.

Measured with immunoSEQ multiplex PCR; TCRdb has only the in-frame clones, and not every one. The sample consists of approximately 460,000 clones, about 89% of them appearing once. The chain links TRBV2 to TRBJ1-2, with D perhaps TRBD1 (5 bases). The TCR sequence derives from a person aged 18-60 years who received the Ad26.COV2.S COVID-19 vaccine or a placebo. The sequencing here drew on peripheral blood, taken in a trial of Ad26.COV2.S vaccine versus placebo. The CDR3 DNA sequence: TGTGCCAGCAGTGACCTTCACGGGATCGGGGGAGGAGGCTACACCTTC. Its protein is CASSDLHGIGGGGYTF.